This T cell receptor (beta chain) is from a study of blood T cell repertoires in COVID-19. The V gene's germline CDR1 is SQVTM and CDR2 ANQGSEA. The junction had 15 bases not matched to a gene; V was cut back by 1 base and J by 8 bases. The CDR3 is 16 amino acids. The assay was immunoSEQ multiplex PCR, and TCRdb's table has in-frame clones only and misses some. The sample holds roughly 250,000 clones, approximately 90% seen once. Material for sequencing was PBMCs or T cells enriched from blood (not recorded which). V gene TRBV29-1 combines with J gene TRBJ1-2; 8 nucleotides align to TRBD1. This TCR came from a woman between 18 and 30 years old who had recovered from COVID-19. This CDR3 is CSVEAGVAGGLRGYTF. The CDR3 DNA follows: TGCAGCGTTGAAGCGGGAGTGGCAGGGGGCCTTAGAGGCTACACCTTC.